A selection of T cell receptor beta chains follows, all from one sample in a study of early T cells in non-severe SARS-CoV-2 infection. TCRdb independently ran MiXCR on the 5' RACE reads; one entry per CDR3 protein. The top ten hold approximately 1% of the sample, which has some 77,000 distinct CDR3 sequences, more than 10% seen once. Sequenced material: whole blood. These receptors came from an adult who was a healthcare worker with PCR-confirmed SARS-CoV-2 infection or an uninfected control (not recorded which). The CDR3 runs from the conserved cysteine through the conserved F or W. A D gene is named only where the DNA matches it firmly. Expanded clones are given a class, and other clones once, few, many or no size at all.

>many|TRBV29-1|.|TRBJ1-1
CSVPGHGDTEAFF
TGCAGCGTCCCGGGACATGGGGACACTGAAGCTTTCTTT
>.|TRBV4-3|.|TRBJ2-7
CASSQEAPSTGYEQYF
TGCGCCAGCAGCCAAGAGGCGCCAAGCACGGGCTACGAGCAGTACTTC
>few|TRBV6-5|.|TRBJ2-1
CASSYARNNEQFF
TGTGCCAGCAGTTACGCCAGAAACAATGAGCAGTTCTTC
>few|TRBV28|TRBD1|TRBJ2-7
CASSFSGQGTYEQYF
TGTGCCAGCAGTTTTTCGGGACAGGGAACCTACGAGCAGTACTTC
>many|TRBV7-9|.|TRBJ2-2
CASSPLGTGELFF
TGTGCCAGCAGCCCGCTGGGTACCGGGGAGCTGTTTTTT
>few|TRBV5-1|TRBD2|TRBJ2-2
CASSSVAGTNTGELFF
TGCGCCAGCAGCTCGGTAGCGGGAACGAACACCGGGGAGCTGTTTTTT
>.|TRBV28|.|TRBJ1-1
CASSLTFGRAFF
TGTGCCAGCAGTTTAACGTTCGGCCGAGCTTTCTTT
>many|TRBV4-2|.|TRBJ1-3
CASSHQQGTGNTIYF
TGTGCCAGCAGCCACCAGCAGGGAACTGGAAACACCATATATTTT
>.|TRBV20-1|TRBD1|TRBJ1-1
CSATRTGEEGEAFF
TGCAGTGCTACCCGGACAGGGGAAGAAGGAGAAGCTTTCTTT
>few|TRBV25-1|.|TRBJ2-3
CASSGQRYTDTQYF
TGTGCCAGCAGTGGTCAGAGATATACAGATACGCAGTATTTT
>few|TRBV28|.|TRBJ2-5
CASSRGGVPQTQYF
TGTGCCAGCAGTAGAGGGGGAGTCCCACAGACCCAGTACTTC
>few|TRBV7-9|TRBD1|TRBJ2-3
CASILGATGSPDTQYF
TGTGCCAGCATCCTGGGGGCGACAGGGAGTCCAGATACGCAGTATTTT
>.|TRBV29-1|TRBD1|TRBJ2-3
CSVLRDSHASTDTQYF
TGCAGCGTTCTCCGGGACAGCCACGCTAGCACAGATACGCAGTATTTT
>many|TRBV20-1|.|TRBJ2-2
CSASPVPNTGELFF
TGCAGTGCTAGCCCTGTCCCGAACACCGGGGAGCTGTTTTTT
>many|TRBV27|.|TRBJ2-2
CASSLLGANTGELFF
TGTGCCAGCAGTTTACTGGGGGCGAACACCGGGGAGCTGTTTTTT
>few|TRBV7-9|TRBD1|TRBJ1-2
CASSSGQGELSPQANYGYTF
TGTGCCAGCAGCTCCGGACAGGGGGAACTATCTCCCCAGGCTAACTATGGCTACACCTTC
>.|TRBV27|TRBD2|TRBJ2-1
CASSHGRGGGYNEQFF
TGTGCCAGCAGCCATGGGCGGGGCGGGGGCTACAATGAGCAGTTCTTC
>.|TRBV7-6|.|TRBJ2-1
CASSPRASLNEQFF
TGTGCCAGCAGCCCTAGGGCTTCCCTCAATGAGCAGTTCTTC
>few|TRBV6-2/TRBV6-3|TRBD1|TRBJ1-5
CASSYSFGDSYSNQPQHF
TGTGCCAGCAGTTACTCGTTCGGGGACAGCTATAGCAATCAGCCCCAGCATTTT
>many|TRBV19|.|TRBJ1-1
CASSMRGTEAFF
TGTGCCAGTAGTATGCGGGGTACTGAAGCTTTCTTT
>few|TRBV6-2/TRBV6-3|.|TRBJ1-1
CASRPGQYLYTEAFF
TGTGCCAGCAGACCCGGACAGTACCTATACACTGAAGCTTTCTTT
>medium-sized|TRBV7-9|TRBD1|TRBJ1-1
CASSLTGGTEAFF
TGTGCCAGCAGCCTCACAGGGGGCACTGAAGCTTTCTTT
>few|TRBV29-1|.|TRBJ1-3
CSVEIRGRERNTIYF
TGCAGCGTTGAAATCAGGGGCCGAGAAAGAAACACCATATATTTT
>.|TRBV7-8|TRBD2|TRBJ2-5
CASSVRRIRLAGKETQYF
TGTGCCAGCAGCGTAAGACGGATTAGACTAGCGGGGAAAGAGACCCAGTACTTC
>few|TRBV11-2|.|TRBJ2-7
CASSFNGPEEYF
TGTGCCAGCAGCTTTAACGGGCCGGAGGAGTACTTC
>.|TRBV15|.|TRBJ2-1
CATSRVSGTYNEQFF
TGTGCCACCAGCAGAGTTAGCGGTACCTACAATGAGCAGTTCTTC
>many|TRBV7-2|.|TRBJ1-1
CASSLDVTISEAFF
TGTGCCAGCAGCTTAGACGTGACAATTAGTGAAGCTTTCTTT
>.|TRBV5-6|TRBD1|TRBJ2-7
CASSPADRGPYEQYF
TGTGCCAGCAGCCCCGCGGACAGGGGGCCATACGAGCAGTACTTC
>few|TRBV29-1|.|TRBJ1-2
CSAHGYTF
TGCAGCGCTCATGGCTACACCTTC
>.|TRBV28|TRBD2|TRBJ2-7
CASTAGATYEQYF
TGTGCCAGCACAGCGGGGGCCACCTACGAGCAGTACTTC
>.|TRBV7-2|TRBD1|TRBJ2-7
CASSSQTGGAGQYF
TGTGCCAGCAGCTCCCAGACAGGGGGTGCAGGGCAGTACTTC
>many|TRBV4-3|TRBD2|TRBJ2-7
CASSQVVSGNHEQYF
TGCGCCAGCAGCCAAGTCGTTAGCGGGAATCACGAGCAGTACTTC
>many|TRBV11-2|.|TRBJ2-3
CASSFTPTGSGTDTQYF
TGTGCCAGCAGCTTCACCCCTACAGGGAGTGGCACAGATACGCAGTATTTT